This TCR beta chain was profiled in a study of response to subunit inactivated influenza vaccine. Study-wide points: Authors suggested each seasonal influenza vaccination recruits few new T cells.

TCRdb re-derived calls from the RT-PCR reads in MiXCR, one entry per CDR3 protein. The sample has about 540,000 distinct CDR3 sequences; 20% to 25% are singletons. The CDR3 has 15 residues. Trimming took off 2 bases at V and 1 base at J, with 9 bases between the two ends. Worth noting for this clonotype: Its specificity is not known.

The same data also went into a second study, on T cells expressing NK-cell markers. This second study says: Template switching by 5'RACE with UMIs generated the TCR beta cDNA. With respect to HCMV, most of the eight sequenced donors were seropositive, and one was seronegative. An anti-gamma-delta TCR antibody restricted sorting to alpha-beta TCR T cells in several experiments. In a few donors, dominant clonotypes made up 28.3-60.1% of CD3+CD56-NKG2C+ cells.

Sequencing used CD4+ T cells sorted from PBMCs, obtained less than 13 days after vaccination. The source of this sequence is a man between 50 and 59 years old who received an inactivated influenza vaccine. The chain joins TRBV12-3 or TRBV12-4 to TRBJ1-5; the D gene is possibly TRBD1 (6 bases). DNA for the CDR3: TGTGCCAGCAGTTTAAGGGGGACGAGCAATCAGCCCCAGCATTTT. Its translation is CASSLRGTSNQPQHF.